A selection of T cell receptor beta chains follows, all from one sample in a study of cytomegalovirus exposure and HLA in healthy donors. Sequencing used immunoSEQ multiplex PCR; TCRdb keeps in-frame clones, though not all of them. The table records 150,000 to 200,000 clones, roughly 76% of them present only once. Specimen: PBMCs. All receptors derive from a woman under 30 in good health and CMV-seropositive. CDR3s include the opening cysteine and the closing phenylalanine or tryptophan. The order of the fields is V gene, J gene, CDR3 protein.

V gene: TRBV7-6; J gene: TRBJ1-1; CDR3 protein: CASSLAGVDTEAFF
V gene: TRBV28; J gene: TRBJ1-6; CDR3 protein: CASLPHQWGRNSPLHF
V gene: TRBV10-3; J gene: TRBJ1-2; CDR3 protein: CAIRGDSVSYGYTF
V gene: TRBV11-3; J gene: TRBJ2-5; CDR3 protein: CASSLAGGPLETQYF
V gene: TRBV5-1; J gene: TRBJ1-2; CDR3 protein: CASSPGEGATNYGYTF
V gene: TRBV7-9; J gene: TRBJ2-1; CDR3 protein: CASSSGTSGGNEQFF
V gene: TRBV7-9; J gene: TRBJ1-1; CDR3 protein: CASRGRQMNTEAFF
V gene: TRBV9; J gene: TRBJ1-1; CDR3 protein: CASSAGGMVGTEAFF
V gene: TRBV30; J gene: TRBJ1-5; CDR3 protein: CAWSPDRALDQPQHF
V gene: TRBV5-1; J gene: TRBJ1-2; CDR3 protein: CASSLEFWRGGLYGYTF
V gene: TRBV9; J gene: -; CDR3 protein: CASSVDLAGDYEQYF
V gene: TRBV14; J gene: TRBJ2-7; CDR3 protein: CASSLRGLSYEQYF
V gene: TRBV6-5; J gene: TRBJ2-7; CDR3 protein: CASTPIPGGSYEQYF
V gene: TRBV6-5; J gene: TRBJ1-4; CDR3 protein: CASSRQSFNEKLFF
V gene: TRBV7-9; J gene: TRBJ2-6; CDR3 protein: CASSLVVRGGPAGANVLTF
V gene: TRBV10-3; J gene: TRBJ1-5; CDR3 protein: CAISGTGNQPQHF
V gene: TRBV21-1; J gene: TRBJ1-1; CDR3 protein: CASRPGGNTEAFF
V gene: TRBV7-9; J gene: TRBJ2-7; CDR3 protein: CASTWERGGFGDEQYF
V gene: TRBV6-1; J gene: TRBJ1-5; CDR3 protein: CASNTFSNQPQHF
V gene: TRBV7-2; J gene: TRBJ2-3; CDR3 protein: CASSRTSGGVIDTQYF
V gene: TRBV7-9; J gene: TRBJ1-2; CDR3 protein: CASSSTGIYGYTF
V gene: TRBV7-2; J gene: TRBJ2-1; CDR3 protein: CASSWTSGGAREQFF
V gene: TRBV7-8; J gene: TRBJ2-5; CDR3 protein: CASEISGGAGTQYF
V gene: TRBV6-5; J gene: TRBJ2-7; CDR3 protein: CANYVAGGPYEQYF
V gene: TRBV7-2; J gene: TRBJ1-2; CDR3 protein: CASSFTDNPTTSTNYGYTF
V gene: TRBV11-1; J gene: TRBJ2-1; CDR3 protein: CASSHGRLGSNEQFF
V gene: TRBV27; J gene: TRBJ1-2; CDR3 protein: CASSLHSGGYGYTF
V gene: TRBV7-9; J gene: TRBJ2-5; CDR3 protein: CASSLRDSSQETQYF
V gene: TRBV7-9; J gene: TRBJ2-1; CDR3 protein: CASSQQWESYNEQFF
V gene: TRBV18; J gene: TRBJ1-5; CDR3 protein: CASSPEQGEAQPQHF
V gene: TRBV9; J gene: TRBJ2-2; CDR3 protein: CASSVETGPTGELFF
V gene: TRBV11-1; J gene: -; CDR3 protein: CASSSPMGDYEQYF
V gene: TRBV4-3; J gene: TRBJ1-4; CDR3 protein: CASSVISSTNEKLFF